These 13 T cell receptor beta chains share one sample of origin, sequenced in a study of blood T cell repertoires in COVID-19. Some clones are missing from TCRdb's copy, which holds only in-frame ones; the method was immunoSEQ multiplex PCR. The sample consists of over 35,000 clones, around 80% of them appearing once. Sample: peripheral blood. The receptors stem from a man aged 40-49 years with active or convalescent COVID-19.

V gene TRBV9 combines with J gene TRBJ2-2; weak D call: TRBD1 (7 bases). The V end was cut by 4 bases, the J end by 1 base, with 14 bases between. Per the germline V gene, CDR1 is SGDLS and CDR2 is YYNGEE. The CDR3 covers 16 residues. In DNA form, the CDR3 reads TGTGCCAGCAGCCGCAGACAGGGAGGGAACACCGGGGAGCTGTTTTTT. Amino acids: CASSRRQGGNTGELFF.

This clone was observed a single time. Written as DNA, the CDR3 is TGTGCCAGCAGCCATTCCTACGAGCAGTACTTC. Translating it yields CASSHSYEQYF. The chain combines TRBV5-6 with TRBJ2-7; D is undetermined. There are 11 residues in the CDR3. V lost 4 bases and J 1 base, leaving 3 bases between the germline ends. CDR1 is SGHDT and CDR2 is YYEEEE in the germline V gene.

The V and J genes are TRBV11-3 and TRBJ2-1, with 8 bases matching TRBD2. This CDR3 has 17 amino acids. V lost 5 bases to trimming and J lost 1 base; unmatched junction nucleotides: 10. Germline V gene lookup returns CDR1 SGHNT and CDR2 YENEEA. The CDR3 sequence is CASSPSASGLSYNEQFF. CDR3 in DNA: TGTGCCAGCAGCCCTTCGGCTAGCGGGCTTTCCTACAATGAGCAGTTCTTC.

This sequence joins TRBV19 and TRBJ2-3; TRBD2 aligns across 11 bases. The CDR3 is made up of 16 amino acids. Germline V gives CDR1 LNHDA, CDR2 SQIVND (reference sequence). Germline trimming cut 6 bases from V and 7 bases from J; bases unmatched to any gene: 12. The CDR3 here is CASSQTVAGGSNTQYF. The DNA of the CDR3 is TGTGCCAGTAGCCAAACCGTAGCGGGAGGGTCAAATACGCAGTATTTT.

The chain combines TRBV5-1 with TRBJ2-7; D gene ambiguous. V lost 2 bases, J lost 2 bases, and 8 bases lay in between. This CDR3 region has 13 residues. CDR1 is SGHRS and CDR2 is YFSETQ in the germline V gene. CDR3: CASSLKLPYEQYF. The CDR3 nucleotides read TGCGCCAGCAGCTTAAAACTACCCTACGAGCAGTACTTC.

The J gene is TRBJ2-7, the V gene TRBV24-1; 7 nucleotides line up with TRBD1. With V trimmed by 3 bases and J by 3 bases, 4 bases remained unmatched. There are 14 residues in the CDR3. Looked up from germline, CDR1 is KGHDR and CDR2 is SFDVKD. In DNA form, the CDR3 reads TGTGCCACCAGTGATCCTGACAGGGTCTACGAGCAGTACTTC. It is translated as CATSDPDRVYEQYF.

This chain's CDR3 is CAISPLDRGDEQYF. CDR3 nucleotide sequence: TGTGCCATCTCTCCCCTTGACAGGGGCGACGAGCAGTACTTC. The chain is built from TRBV10-3 and TRBJ2-7; 8 positions match TRBD1. V shed 8 bases, J shed 5 bases, and the junction held 11 bases outside the gene matches. Germline loops: CDR1 ENHRY, CDR2 SYGVKD. The CDR3 length is 14 residues.

The chain combines TRBV9 with TRBJ2-7; D may be TRBD1 (5 bases). Germline CDR1 SGDLS, CDR2 YYNGEE. The CDR3 sequence is 14 residues long. V was shortened by 4 bases and J by 0 bases, with 11 bases between the two germline ends. CDR3 in DNA: TGTGCCAGCAGCCCAGGACACCCCTCCTACGAGCAGTACTTC. It codes for CASSPGHPSYEQYF.

This clone was seen at least ten times. V gene TRBV20-1 combines with J gene TRBJ1-1; D unclear. This CDR3 region has 11 residues. The ends were cut back, 5 bases at V and 7 bases at J, with 11 bases in the middle. Germline CDR1 is DFQATT and CDR2 is SNEGSKA (reference sequence). CDR3 sequence: CSALSGIEAFF. The CDR3 nucleotides read TGCAGTGCTCTCTCAGGAATTGAAGCTTTCTTT.

CDR3: CASSMAGVRNTEAFF. The DNA for the CDR3 is TGTGCCAGTAGTATGGCGGGTGTACGCAACACTGAAGCTTTCTTT. V usage is TRBV19 and J usage is TRBJ1-1, with D hard to call. This CDR3 has 15 amino acids. Per the germline V gene, CDR1 is LNHDA and CDR2 is SQIVND (reference sequence). The V and J ends lost 3 bases and 2 bases respectively, with 13 bases between them.

In this sample, this clone turned up once. J is TRBJ2-7 and V is TRBV7-9; 9 bases are a match to TRBD1. Germline V lookup: CDR1 SEHNR, CDR2 FQNEAQ (reference sequence). The CDR3 extends over 16 amino acids. V shed 1 base and J 4 bases; nucleotides not matched to a gene: 8. This CDR3 is CASSLGPGQGSYEQYF. CDR3 DNA sequence: TGTGCCAGCAGCTTAGGACCGGGACAGGGCTCGTACGAGCAGTACTTC.

The chain couples TRBV7-9 to TRBJ2-5; TRBD2 matches 7 bases. J gave up 1 base and V 5 bases, and 7 bases lay outside the gene matches. Germline V gives CDR1 SEHNR, CDR2 FQNEAQ (reference sequence). CDR3 length: 15 amino acids. The CDR3 protein is CASSQGGVSQETQYF. CDR3 nucleotide sequence: TGTGCCAGCAGCCAGGGAGGGGTCAGCCAAGAGACCCAGTACTTC. The variable domain in full, with the rest retrieved from reference TRBV7-9 and TRBJ2-5, is DTGVSQNPRHKITKRGQNVTFRCDPISEHNRLYWYRQTLGQGPEFLTYFQNEAQLEKSRLLSDRFSAERPKGSFSTLEIQRTEQGDSAMYLCASSQGGVSQETQYFGPGTRLLVL.

There are a few counts of this clone. This chain connects TRBV6-4 to TRBJ2-1, with 8 bases aligning to TRBD2. CDR1 is MRHNA and CDR2 is SNTAGT in the germline V gene. The V and J ends lost 0 bases and 8 bases, in that order; junction bases with no gene match: 6. This CDR3 is 15 amino acids long. The CDR3 nucleotides are TGTGCCAGCAGTGACTCGATCAGCGGGGGCCATGAGCAGTTCTTC. Protein product: CASSDSISGGHEQFF.